This passage covers 4 T cell receptor beta chains from one sample sequenced in a study of T-cell reconstitution after alpha-beta-depleted transplantation in children. A library of TCRbeta sequences, prepared with unique molecular identifiers, was generated. A single record per CDR3 protein comes from TCRdb applying MiXCR to the PCR reads. The sample yields about 58,000 distinct CDR3 sequences, 44% seen once. Sequences were derived from PBMCs, mostly from graft donor cells, sampled 360 days after TCRalphabeta/CD19-depleted stem cell transplant. These TCRs come from a male patient younger than 18 who had a stem cell transplant for acute lymphoblastic leukemia, so the T cells may come from the graft donor.

The J gene is TRBJ2-5, the V gene TRBV27, with 7 positions matching TRBD1. V shed 5 bases and J 5 bases; nucleotides not matched to a gene: 11. The CDR3 is 15 residues long. Germline values: CDR1 MNHEY, CDR2 SMNVEV (reference sequence). The CDR3 DNA is TGTGCCAGCAGTCCTCGGGACAGTCTCCAGGAGACCCAGTACTTC. Translated, it gives CASSPRDSLQETQYF.

This clonotype showed up many times. The chain couples TRBV12-3 or TRBV12-4 to TRBJ2-3; D is ambiguous. The CDR3 is made up of 11 amino acids. The V end lost 1 base, the J end lost 5 bases, and 1 base lay between the germline ends. CDR3 nucleotides: TGTGCCAGCAGTTTAGTAGATACGCAGTATTTT. As protein: CASSLVDTQYF.

This chain joins TRBV7-9 and TRBJ2-3; D unclear. From germline, CDR1 is SEHNR and CDR2 FQNEAQ (reference sequence). This CDR3 comprises 13 residues. Trimming removed 0 bases from V and 2 bases from J, with 3 bases in between. The CDR3 DNA follows: TGTGCCAGCAGCTTAGCATACACAGATACGCAGTATTTT. It codes for CASSLAYTDTQYF.

This clonotype was recorded only once. The chain combines TRBV28 with TRBJ2-1; 15 bases are shared with TRBD2. Trimming took 5 bases from V and 8 from J; bases not matched to a gene: 16. The CDR3 totals 19 residues. Germline V gene data show CDR1 as MDHEN and CDR2 as SYDVKM. The CDR3 reads CASSAAGLAGGLTFHEQFF. The CDR3 DNA reads as TGTGCCAGCAGTGCTGCGGGACTAGCGGGAGGATTAACTTTCCATGAGCAGTTCTTC.